Presented here are 9 T cell receptor beta chains from one specimen sequenced in a study of pediatric ulcerative colitis (dated 2019 in TCRdb). During colonoscopy, one to two rectal pinch biopsies were obtained for research purposes. To prepare the library, the immunoSEQ multiplex PCR assay was applied. TCRdb carries this immuneACCESS record with in-frame sequences only. Its versions omit some clonotypes, under half of them owing to an unresolved V gene in the studies checked, with the rest unexplained. The sample table holds 17,000 or so clones, of which approximately 69% were seen once. About 3% of the sample rests with the top ten. What was sequenced was gut tissue. The receptors were gathered from a girl aged 5 to 17 with moderate ulcerative colitis.

The chain recombines TRBV10-1 with TRBJ2-2, with a weak D call TRBD2 (6 bases). The CDR3 is 14 amino acids. Trimming cost V 6 bases and J 5 bases, with 13 bases left between them. Germline CDR1 and CDR2: WNHNN and SYGVQD (reference sequence). In DNA form, the CDR3 reads TGCGCCAGCAGGGACCCCGGGGGTACCGGGGAGCTGTTTTTT. This gives the protein CASRDPGGTGELFF.

The chain employs TRBV7-9 and TRBJ1-2, with 8 nucleotides matching TRBD1. Trimming removed 7 bases from V and 7 bases from J; junction bases left unmatched: 8. Looked up from germline, CDR1 is SEHNR and CDR2 is FQNEAQ (reference sequence). The CDR3 contains 13 residues. Written as DNA, the CDR3 is TGTGCCAGCACCCAGGGAGACAGGGGTGGCTACACCTTC. Its protein product is CASTQGDRGGYTF.

This chain links TRBV29-1 with TRBJ2-5, with D perhaps matching TRBD1 (5 bases). Germline V CDR1 and CDR2: SQVTM, ANQGSEA. V was cut by 0 bases and J by 1 base, with 12 bases left in between. The CDR3 length is 15 residues. CDR3 loop: CSVEEAGRAQETQYF. CDR3 coding DNA: TGCAGCGTTGAAGAGGCAGGGCGTGCCCAAGAGACCCAGTACTTC.

The rearrangement links TRBV18 to TRBJ1-2, with a tentative D call TRBD1 (5 bases). Germline CDR1 KGHSH, CDR2 LQKENI. Trimming shortened V by 6 bases and J by 3 bases, and 17 bases separated the two germline ends. This CDR3 is 15 amino acids long. CDR3 DNA sequence: TGTGCCAGCTCCCTGCGCCGGGACCGAGACTATGGCTACACCTTC. Its protein product is CASSLRRDRDYGYTF. Full variable domain (outside the CDR3, taken from reference TRBV18 and TRBJ1-2): NAGVMQNPRHLVRRRGQEARLRCSPMKGHSHVYWYRQLPEEGLKFMVYLQKENIIDESGMPKERFSAEFPKEGPSILRIQQVVRGDSAAYFCASSLRRDRDYGYTFGSGTRLTVV.

This chain uses TRBV10-1 with TRBJ1-1, with D perhaps TRBD1 (5 bases). The CDR3 contains 13 residues. Per germline, CDR1 WNHNN and CDR2 SYGVQD (reference sequence). Deletions cut 5 bases from V and 4 bases from J, with 11 bases between. CDR3 DNA sequence: TGCGCCAGCAGTCCCCCTAGGGGCACTGAAGCTTTCTTT. Its protein product is CASSPPRGTEAFF.

This clone appeared a single time. CDR3 sequence (DNA): TGTGCCAGCAGCGTAGCAGGCCAGGGAAGCTTATATGGCTACACCTTC. This encodes CASSVAGQGSLYGYTF. The V and J genes are TRBV9 and TRBJ1-2; perhaps TRBD1 as D (5 bases). This CDR3 spans 16 amino acids. Germline V lookup: CDR1 SGDLS, CDR2 YYNGEE. V was pared by 0 bases and J by 5 bases, with 17 bases between.

CDR3 region: CASSLNRQGELFF. CDR3 coding DNA: TGTGCCAGCAGCTTAAACAGACAGGGAGAGCTGTTTTTT. The chain links TRBV11-3 to TRBJ2-2; 7 positions agree with TRBD1. After removal of 2 bases from V and 11 bases from J, the junction contained 5 bases not matched to a gene. Germline V gene lookup returns CDR1 SGHNT and CDR2 YENEEA. This CDR3 is built from 13 residues.

This rearrangement joins TRBV11-3 to TRBJ2-5, with 10 bases fitting TRBD2. CDR1 and CDR2 (germline): SGHNT, YENEEA. V lost 3 bases to trimming and J lost 1 base; unmatched junction nucleotides: 11. The length of the CDR3 is 18 residues. CDR3 nucleotide sequence: TGTGCCAGCAGCTTCCGTGGGACTAGGACTAGCGGCCAAGAGACCCAGTACTTC. As protein: CASSFRGTRTSGQETQYF. Together with reference TRBV11-3 and TRBJ2-5, the CDR3 gives the full variable domain: EAGVVQSPRYKIIEKKQPVAFWCNPISGHNTLYWYLQNLGQGPELLIRYENEEAVDDSQLPKDRFSAERLKGVDSTLKIQPAELGDSAVYLCASSFRGTRTSGQETQYFGPGTRLLVL.

This clone was detected only once. The gene calls are TRBV29-1 and TRBJ2-1; 12 nucleotides line up with TRBD2. The germline V gene encodes CDR1 SQVTM and CDR2 ANQGSEA. The CDR3 consists of 15 residues. After removal of 7 bases from V and 9 bases from J, the junction contained 13 bases not matched to a gene. CDR3 DNA sequence: TGCAGCGCTGGAAGGACTAGCGGGATGGGGGGTGAGCAGTTCTTC. Protein: CSAGRTSGMGGEQFF.